These T cell receptor beta chains were read from a single sample in a study of blood T cell repertoires in COVID-19. Profiling relied on immunoSEQ multiplex PCR, and the TCRdb table lists in-frame clones only, not all of them. The profile shows around 260,000 clones, about nine tenths of them singletons. Sequenced: peripheral blood. These receptors were obtained from a woman in her thirties with active or convalescent COVID-19. Each CDR3 is given with its conserved first and last residue. A D gene is named only where the DNA matches it firmly. Clone size is given for some rows only: seen once, a few or many times, or a class if the clone is expanded.

D gene	V gene	clone size	J gene	CDR3 protein	CDR3 DNA
TRBD1	TRBV12-3/TRBV12-4	-	TRBJ1-5	CASAGQGDQPQHF	TGTGCCAGCGCCGGACAGGGAGATCAGCCCCAGCATTTT
TRBD1	TRBV2	-	TRBJ2-3	CASGGQRLNTDTQYF	TGTGCCAGTGGGGGACAGCGTCTCAACACAGATACGCAGTATTTT
-	TRBV3-1/TRBV3-2	-	TRBJ1-4	CASSQGGWKLFF	TGTGCCAGCAGCCAAGGCGGTTGGAAACTGTTTTTT
TRBD1	TRBV2	-	TRBJ1-1	CASSRTGTGVLDTEAFF	TGTGCCAGCAGTCGAACCGGGACAGGGGTTTTGGACACTGAAGCTTTCTTT
TRBD2	TRBV3-1/TRBV3-2	-	TRBJ2-7	CASSQVAGTYEQYF	TGTGCCAGCAGCCAAGTAGCGGGGACCTACGAGCAGTACTTC
-	TRBV6-5	-	TRBJ1-6	CASMSNSPLHF	TGTGCCAGCATGAGTAATTCACCCCTCCACTTT
-	TRBV10-3	-	TRBJ1-5	CAISEDPGMSQHF	TGTGCCATCAGTGAGGATCCGGGGATGTCCCAGCATTTT
TRBD2	TRBV6-5	-	TRBJ2-4	CASSPGLAGANIQYF	TGTGCCAGCAGTCCGGGACTAGCGGGGGCAAACATTCAGTACTTC
TRBD1	TRBV5-1	-	TRBJ1-2	CASSPGTADGYTF	TGCGCCAGCAGCCCCGGGACAGCGGATGGCTACACCTTC
TRBD2	TRBV4-3	once	TRBJ2-5	CASSQDGSGGRKETQYF	TGCGCCAGCAGCCAAGATGGTAGCGGGGGGAGAAAAGAGACCCAGTACTTC
TRBD2	TRBV14	-	TRBJ2-1	CASSQDRGLAGGYNEQFF	TGTGCCAGCAGCCAAGATAGGGGACTAGCGGGGGGTTACAATGAGCAGTTCTTC
TRBD1	TRBV13	-	TRBJ2-7	CASNYRGAVEQYF	TGTGCCAGCAACTACAGGGGAGCGGTCGAGCAGTACTTC
TRBD2	TRBV10-3	-	TRBJ2-2	CATGPGGRGNTGELFF	TGTGCCACCGGTCCGGGAGGACGGGGAAACACCGGGGAGCTGTTTTTT
TRBD1	TRBV3-1/TRBV3-2	-	TRBJ1-2	CASSSHRDREPSYGYTF	TGTGCCAGCAGCAGCCACCGGGACAGGGAACCCAGCTATGGCTACACCTTC
TRBD2	TRBV6-5	-	TRBJ2-7	CASTPGLAGYEQYF	TGTGCCAGCACTCCGGGACTAGCGGGGTACGAGCAGTACTTC
-	TRBV27	-	TRBJ1-1	CASSFGPGMGTEAFF	TGTGCCAGCAGTTTCGGTCCAGGCATGGGCACTGAAGCTTTCTTT
-	TRBV9	-	TRBJ1-2	CASSVGGINYGYTF	TGTGCCAGCAGCGTAGGGGGCATCAACTATGGCTACACCTTC
TRBD2	TRBV7-2	-	TRBJ2-7	CASSFFGGAYEQYF	TGTGCCAGCAGCTTTTTCGGGGGGGCCTACGAGCAGTACTTC
-	TRBV6-1	-	TRBJ1-1	CASSALQGYFGAEAFF	TGTGCCAGCAGTGCCCTACAGGGATACTTTGGGGCTGAAGCTTTCTTT
TRBD2	TRBV5-5	-	TRBJ2-3	CASSPFERGDTDTQYF	TGTGCCAGCAGCCCCTTCGAGCGGGGAGACACAGATACGCAGTATTTT
-	TRBV5-5	-	TRBJ1-1	CASSRPPKTEAFF	TGTGCCAGCAGCCGCCCCCCTAAGACTGAAGCTTTCTTT
-	TRBV6-6	-	TRBJ2-3	CASRGGDTQYF	TGTGCCAGCAGGGGCGGGGATACGCAGTATTTT
TRBD1	TRBV29-1	once	TRBJ2-1	CSGWTGLANEQFF	TGCAGCGGATGGACAGGGTTGGCCAATGAGCAGTTCTTC
TRBD2	TRBV18	-	TRBJ2-6	CASSPGRGRAGANVLTF	TGTGCCAGCTCACCAGGGAGGGGAAGGGCTGGGGCCAACGTCCTGACTTTC
TRBD1	TRBV5-6	-	TRBJ1-1	CASSPGTASEAFF	TGTGCCAGCAGCCCCGGGACAGCCTCTGAAGCTTTCTTT
TRBD2	TRBV5-1	-	TRBJ2-3	CASSPGLASDTQYF	TGCGCCAGCAGCCCGGGACTAGCCTCAGATACGCAGTATTTT
-	TRBV5-5	few	TRBJ2-1	CASSLTGVNERGQFF	TGTGCCAGCAGCTTGACGGGGGTTAATGAAAGGGGGCAGTTCTTC
TRBD2	TRBV19	-	TRBJ2-3	CASSSSGGKNTQYF	TGTGCCAGTAGTTCCTCGGGGGGGAAAAATACGCAGTATTTT
TRBD1	TRBV9	-	TRBJ1-5	CASSSTGVGQPQHF	TGTGCCAGCAGCTCGACAGGGGTAGGGCAGCCCCAGCATTTT
TRBD1	TRBV12-3/TRBV12-4	-	TRBJ1-1	CASSPRQGRRAFF	TGTGCCAGCAGTCCCCGACAGGGGAGGAGAGCTTTCTTT
-	TRBV15	-	TRBJ2-7	CATSTGTPEQYF	TGTGCCACCAGCACAGGGACTCCCGAGCAGTACTTC
-	TRBV2	-	TRBJ2-4	CASSEGARAGNIQYF	TGTGCCAGCAGTGAAGGAGCGAGGGCTGGGAACATTCAGTACTTC
TRBD1	TRBV5-1	-	TRBJ2-5	CASKTQGQSQETQYF	TGCGCCAGCAAAACCCAGGGACAGAGCCAAGAGACCCAGTACTTC
-	TRBV19	-	TRBJ2-3	CASSLGGLTDTQYF	TGTGCCAGTAGTTTAGGGGGACTCACAGATACGCAGTATTTT
-	TRBV24-1	-	TRBJ2-3	CATSDYRGGIDTQYF	TGTGCCACCAGTGATTACAGGGGGGGGATAGATACGCAGTATTTT
TRBD2	TRBV5-1	-	TRBJ2-1	CASSLEWGGGALARNEQFF	TGCGCCAGCAGCTTGGAATGGGGCGGGGGGGCCCTGGCTAGGAATGAGCAGTTCTTC
TRBD1	TRBV4-2	few	TRBJ2-7	CASRSTDRGGEQYF	TGTGCCAGCAGGTCAACCGACAGGGGAGGCGAGCAGTACTTC
-	TRBV19	-	TRBJ1-5	CASRGGQPGNGNQPQHF	TGTGCCAGTAGGGGGGGGCAGCCAGGGAATGGCAATCAGCCCCAGCATTTT
TRBD1	TRBV6-5	few	TRBJ1-6	CASGRTGVNSLHF	TGTGCCAGCGGAAGGACAGGGGTGAACTCCCTCCACTTT
-	TRBV18	-	TRBJ2-5	CASSPYHQETQYF	TGTGCCAGCTCACCATATCACCAAGAGACCCAGTACTTC
-	TRBV24-1	-	TRBJ2-4	CATSDRTINIQYF	TGTGCCACCAGTGACCGTACAATAAACATTCAGTACTTC